This T cell receptor beta chain was observed in a study of T-cell reconstitution after alpha-beta-depleted transplantation in children. Unique molecular identifiers were incorporated into the prepared TCRbeta library. Each CDR3 protein gets one entry after TCRdb re-called the PCR reads with MiXCR. Of more than 150,000 distinct CDR3 sequences listed, about 14% were seen once; the top ten hold under 15%. This clonotype was detected a few times. V lost 0 bases and J lost 2, with 12 bases in between. Germline V gene data show CDR1 as SGHRS and CDR2 as YFSETQ. The CDR3 contains 16 residues. This chain connects TRBV5-1 to TRBJ1-5; tentatively, D is TRBD1 (5 bases). The sequence was obtained from a human donor who donated a stem cell graft to a child with acute lymphoblastic leukemia. Material: PBMCs from the stem cell graft donor, obtained from the stem cell graft. CDR3 loop: CASSLGVVGGNQPQHF. In nucleotides, the CDR3 is TGCGCCAGCAGCTTGGGGGTGGTAGGGGGCAATCAGCCCCAGCATTTT.